This T cell receptor (beta chain) was found in a study of OX40 agonist ivuxolimab in advanced cancers. After removal of 7 bases from V and 1 base from J, the junction contained 26 bases not matched to a gene. In germline, CDR1 is MDHEN, CDR2 SYDVKM. The CDR3 is 23 amino acids. Sequencing used immunoSEQ multiplex PCR; TCRdb keeps in-frame clones, though not all of them. The repertoire consists of more than 20,000 clones, with 85% occurring once and the leading ten covering around 27%. The clonotype comes from an adult with an advanced solid tumor such as melanoma, head and neck, liver or kidney cancer. V and J are TRBV28 and TRBJ2-6; 9 positions match TRBD2. Sequenced here: CD4+ or CD8+ T cells sorted from blood, sampled in a trial of the OX40 agonist ivuxolimab. The CDR3: CASTSLALVGGGGPLSGANVLTF. CDR3 nucleotide sequence: TGTGCCAGCACTTCTTTGGCACTAGTGGGCGGGGGGGGCCCACTTTCTGGGGCCAACGTCCTGACTTTC.